The present entry profiles one TCR beta chain with its context. Its antigen remains unknown. This CDR3 is 17 amino acids long. V was clipped by 4 bases and J by 1 base, with 18 bases between them. Looked up from germline, CDR1 is SGHKS and CDR2 is YYEKEE (reference sequence). This sample stems from a study of vaccination effects on CD4 cells after COVID-19. Here immunoSEQ multiplex PCR was the method, and the copy in TCRdb shows in-frame clones only, minus some. This sample has around 81,000 clones, with more than 60% found just once. ViraFEST expansion of antigen-specific CD4+ T cells with viral peptide pools preceded sequencing. Culture proceeded for approximately 10 days, and CD4+ T cells were then isolated. The cohort was immunized with two doses of either the BNT162b2 or mRNA-1273 vaccine.

This clonotype was obtained from a human donor who received a COVID-19 vaccine. The chain couples TRBV5-5 to TRBJ1-5, with D uncertain. The material sequenced was CD4+ T cells from PBMCs cultured with HCoV-OC43 spike peptides, taken after COVID-19 vaccination. The subset denotes: HCoV-OC43 spike overlapping peptide pool stimulation. The chain's CDR3 is CASSLRWGRVSNQPQHF. CDR3 DNA: TGTGCCAGCAGCCTGCGGTGGGGTAGGGTAAGCAATCAGCCCCAGCATTTT. Looking up the rest from reference TRBV5-5 and TRBJ1-5 gives the full variable domain: DAGVTQSPTHLIKTRGQQVTLRCSPISGHKSVSWYQQVLGQGPQFIFQYYEKEERGRGNFPDRFSARQFPNYSSELNVNALLLGDSALYLCASSLRWGRVSNQPQHFGDGTRLSIL.